These 30 T cell receptor beta chains originate from one sample sequenced in a study of CD8 T cells in ankylosing spondylitis. In TCRdb, the 5' RACE reads were re-called with MiXCR into one record per CDR3 protein. Among approximately 200,000 distinct CDR3 sequences, about 13% were seen once, and the ten largest hold about 15%. Sequenced input: blood, either unsorted or a sorted T cell fraction (not recorded which). The source of these receptors is a male donor with ankylosing spondylitis or in good health (not recorded which).

Details on this clonotype: The junction differs from germline at one of its ends, possibly a read error. This sequence joins TRBV10-3 and TRBJ2-6, with TRBD1 identical over 8 bases. The CDR3 consists of 16 residues. CDR1 and CDR2 (germline): ENHRY, SYGVKD. The CDR3 sequence is CATLGQESSAANVLTF. In DNA, the CDR3 is TGTGCCACTTTGGGACAGGAGAGCTCTGCGGCCAACGTCCTGACTTTC.

Many counts were recorded for this clonotype. The chain recombines TRBV12-3 or TRBV12-4 with TRBJ1-1; possibly TRBD1 for D (5 bases). V was cut by 5 bases and J by 0 bases, with 13 bases left in between. The CDR3 consists of 15 residues. This chain's CDR3 is CASSLFMGLNTEAFF. In DNA form, the CDR3 reads TGTGCCAGCAGTCTATTCATGGGGCTGAACACTGAAGCTTTCTTT.

V is TRBV5-1 and J is TRBJ2-7; D unclear. The CDR3 is 16 amino acids. Trimming cost V 2 bases and J 1 base, with 16 bases left between them. Per germline, CDR1 SGHRS and CDR2 YFSETQ. DNA for the CDR3: TGCGCCAGCAGCTTAAATCGACCAGTCGCTTCCTACGAGCAGTACTTC. This codes for CASSLNRPVASYEQYF.

The gene calls are TRBV19 and TRBJ2-1; 7 bases are a match to TRBD2. The CDR3 has 14 residues. CDR1 and CDR2 (germline): LNHDA, SQIVND (reference sequence). V shed 4 bases and J 4 bases; nucleotides not matched to a gene: 4. DNA of the CDR3: TGTGCCAGTAGTAGGGGGGGGGATTACAATGAGCAGTTCTTC. Translation gives CASSRGGDYNEQFF.

A few counts support this clonotype. CDR3 DNA sequence: TGTGCCAGCAGTTTATGGAGCGCCAGCTCCTACAATGAGCAGTTCTTC. It specifies CASSLWSASSYNEQFF. The chain recombines TRBV27 with TRBJ2-1; unclear D gene. Germline V CDR1 and CDR2: MNHEY, SMNVEV (reference sequence). With 1 base removed from V and 0 bases from J, the gap between germline ends came to 10 bases. The CDR3 extends over 16 amino acids.

The chain couples TRBV6-1 to TRBJ2-1, with 11 bases matching TRBD2. V shed 8 bases and J 5 bases; nucleotides not matched to a gene: 5. In germline, CDR1 is MNHNS, CDR2 SASEGT. The CDR3 contains 14 residues. CDR3 sequence: CASRAGLADNEQFF. CDR3 bases: TGTGCCAGCCGAGCGGGACTAGCGGACAATGAGCAGTTCTTC.

A few counts support this clonotype. The V gene is TRBV4-2, the J gene TRBJ2-7, with 10 bases lining up with TRBD2. The CDR3 has 15 amino acids. V lost 2 bases, J lost 5 bases, and 6 bases stayed unmatched. Germline CDR1 reads LGHNA; CDR2 reads YNFKEQ. CDR3 region: CASSQRLAGGDEQYF. The CDR3 DNA sequence: TGTGCCAGCAGCCAAAGACTAGCGGGCGGCGACGAGCAGTACTTC.

This clonotype has only a few counts. The V gene is TRBV6-1, the J gene TRBJ2-5; 9 positions agree with TRBD1. The V gene's germline CDR1 is MNHNS and CDR2 SASEGT. The CDR3 consists of 13 residues. V dropped 5 bases and J dropped 7; count of bases not matched to a gene: 5. CDR3 DNA: TGTGCCAGCAGTCCCGACAGGGGGGGGACCCAGTACTTC. This gives the protein CASSPDRGGTQYF.

This chain links TRBV2 with TRBJ1-2; TRBD1 might be the D (5 bases). V gave up 7 bases and J gave up 4 bases, with 10 bases separating them. CDR1 and CDR2 from the germline V gene are SNHLY and FYNNEI. The length of the CDR3 is 12 residues. The CDR3: CASIGGGYGYTF. The CDR3 DNA follows: TGTGCCAGCATCGGGGGGGGCTATGGCTACACCTTC. The variable domain in full, with the rest retrieved from reference TRBV2 and TRBJ1-2, is EPEVTQTPSHQVTQMGQEVILRCVPISNHLYFYWYRQILGQKVEFLVSFYNNEISEKSEIFDDQFSVERPDGSNFTLKIRSTKLEDSAMYFCASIGGGYGYTFGSGTRLTVV.

This clonotype was seen a few times. V is TRBV12-3 or TRBV12-4 and J is TRBJ2-1, with a possible D match to TRBD2 (5 bases). V gave up 3 bases and J gave up 9 bases, with 9 bases separating them. The CDR3 sequence is 12 residues long. The CDR3 spells CASSFEGSEQFF. Written as DNA, the CDR3 is TGTGCCAGCAGTTTCGAAGGGAGTGAGCAGTTCTTC.

This clonotype was found many times. The chain is built from TRBV4-1 and TRBJ2-1; D unresolved. Germline V gene sequence: CDR1 MGHRA, CDR2 YSYEKL. The CDR3 contains 14 residues. The germline V and J ends were trimmed by 1 base and 5 bases, with 9 bases remaining between them. The CDR3 DNA is TGCGCCAGCAGCCAAGCCGACTGGAACAATGAGCAGTTCTTC. As protein: CASSQADWNNEQFF.

A few counts support this clonotype. The chain carries TRBV6-1 and TRBJ2-1, with D uncertain. CDR3 length: 12 amino acids. Germline CDR1 and CDR2: MNHNS and SASEGT. Trimming removed 9 bases from V and 9 bases from J, with 15 bases in between. The CDR3 is CASPARWGEQFF. The DNA for the CDR3 is TGTGCCAGTCCGGCCCGTTGGGGTGAGCAGTTCTTC.

This clonotype was observed at least ten times. The V gene is TRBV7-8, the J gene TRBJ2-7, with 8 bases aligning to TRBD2. The junction had 6 bases not matched to a gene; V was cut back by 4 bases and J by 4 bases. The CDR3 sequence is 14 residues long. Germline loops: CDR1 SGHVS, CDR2 FQNEAQ. The CDR3 reads CASSSGTSHYEQYF. The CDR3 DNA reads as TGTGCCAGCAGCTCGGGGACTAGTCATTACGAGCAGTACTTC.

This clonotype came up a few times. The V gene is TRBV29-1, the J gene TRBJ2-3, with TRBD2 matching over 9 bases. Germline-derived CDR1 and CDR2 are SQVTM and ANQGSEA. Trimming cost V 7 bases and J 0 bases; bases outside gene matches: 14. The CDR3 is made up of 17 amino acids. The CDR3 DNA sequence: TGCAGCGCGATTTCTAGCGGGGTAACCACTAGCACAGATACGCAGTATTTT. It encodes CSAISSGVTTSTDTQYF.

This clonotype showed up many times. The V call is TRBV4-1, the J call TRBJ2-1; the D call may be TRBD1 or TRBD2 (5 bases each). The V end was cut by 1 base, the J end by 7 bases, with 11 bases between. The CDR3 has 14 amino acids. The germline V gene has CDR1 MGHRA and CDR2 YSYEKL. The chain's CDR3 is CASSQGRGGNEQFF. The CDR3 DNA sequence: TGCGCCAGCAGCCAAGGAAGGGGCGGGAATGAGCAGTTCTTC.

The rearrangement uses TRBV2 and TRBJ1-5; D uncertain. V lost 11 bases to trimming and J lost 7 bases, with 15 bases between them. This CDR3 has 12 amino acids. Germline V gives CDR1 SNHLY, CDR2 FYNNEI. Written as DNA, the CDR3 is TGTGCCGAGGGCACCCTGGACCAGCCCCAGCATTTT. It encodes CAEGTLDQPQHF.

Only a few counts were recorded for this clonotype. The V call is TRBV20-1, the J call TRBJ1-1; D is undetermined. CDR1 is DFQATT, CDR2 SNEGSKA, per germline (reference sequence). V was clipped by 5 bases and J by 4 bases, with 14 bases between them. CDR3 length equals 13 residues. The CDR3: CSALGSLGTEAFF. The CDR3 bases are TGCAGTGCTCTAGGGTCCCTGGGCACTGAAGCTTTCTTT.

This chain joins TRBV19 and TRBJ1-6, with 7 bases aligning to TRBD1. J was trimmed by 10 bases and V by 4 bases; bases with no gene match: 7. The CDR3 length is 14 residues. The germline V gene has CDR1 LNHDA and CDR2 SQIVND (reference sequence). CDR3 sequence (DNA): TGTGCCAGTAGTACTCGACAGGGTGACTCACCCCTCCACTTT. It translates to CASSTRQGDSPLHF.

This clonotype was detected only a few times. The V and J genes are TRBV15 and TRBJ1-1, with D uncertain. The CDR3 extends over 16 amino acids. Trimming shortened V by 0 bases and J by 0 bases, and 11 bases separated the two germline ends. Germline-derived CDR1 and CDR2 are LNHNV and YYDKDF (reference sequence). This CDR3 is CATSRDWSGVNTEAFF. The DNA for the CDR3 is TGTGCCACCAGCAGAGATTGGTCCGGAGTGAACACTGAAGCTTTCTTT. Complete variable domain (other parts from reference TRBV15 and TRBJ1-1): DAMVIQNPRYQVTQFGKPVTLSCSQTLNHNVMYWYQQKSSQAPKLLFHYYDKDFNNEADTPDNFQSRRPNTSFCFLDIRSPGLGDTAMYLCATSRDWSGVNTEAFFGQGTRLTVV.

The chain joins TRBV25-1 to TRBJ1-5; D uncertain. CDR1 and CDR2 from the germline V gene are MGHDK and SYGVNS. CDR3 size: 13 residues. V was pared by 8 bases and J by 0 bases, with 8 bases between. The CDR3 protein is CASLSYSNQPQHF. The CDR3, as DNA: TGTGCCAGCCTGAGTTATAGCAATCAGCCCCAGCATTTT.

This clonotype came up a few times. The CDR3 DNA reads TGTGCCAGCGGCGCGCTAGCGGGAGGGGTTGGATCCTACGAGCAGTACTTC. Protein: CASGALAGGVGSYEQYF. This chain uses TRBV27 with TRBJ2-7, with TRBD2 matching over 12 bases. Looked up from germline, CDR1 is MNHEY and CDR2 is SMNVEV (reference sequence). V shed 8 bases and J 1 base; nucleotides not matched to a gene: 12. The CDR3 runs 17 residues.

This clonotype was detected only a few times. In nucleotides, the CDR3 is TGTGCCAGCAGCCAAGAGGACACACTCTACGAGCAGTACTTC. Translation gives CASSQEDTLYEQYF. The genes are TRBV14 and TRBJ2-7; D might be TRBD1 (5 bases). The V end lost 0 bases, the J end lost 3 bases, and 9 bases lay between the germline ends. This CDR3 region has 14 residues. Germline V gene sequence: CDR1 SGHDN, CDR2 FVKESK.

The chain uses TRBV7-6 and TRBJ2-1, with a tentative D call TRBD2 (6 bases). This CDR3 comprises 17 residues. Germline-derived CDR1 and CDR2 are SGHVS and FNYEAQ. V was cut by 5 bases and J by 0 bases, with 17 bases left in between. CDR3 nucleotides: TGTGCCAGCAGCCGCCCGGCCGGGGGTAGCTCCTACAATGAGCAGTTCTTC. This sequence encodes CASSRPAGGSSYNEQFF.

There are a few counts of this clonotype. The chain recombines TRBV27 with TRBJ1-2; 8 bases are a match to TRBD1. The CDR3 loop spans 15 amino acids. The germline gives CDR1 MNHEY, CDR2 SMNVEV (reference sequence). J lost 2 bases, V lost 0 bases, and 2 bases had no gene match. The CDR3 reads CASSLSTGANYGYTF. DNA for the CDR3: TGTGCCAGCAGTTTATCGACAGGGGCAAACTATGGCTACACCTTC.

CDR3 in DNA: TGTGCCAGCAGCTTAGGAGGACTTTTACCCACTGAAGCTTTCTTT. Translated, it gives CASSLGGLLPTEAFF. This chain connects TRBV7-9 to TRBJ1-1; the D is unclear. The CDR3 sequence is 15 residues long. Germline V gene lookup returns CDR1 SEHNR and CDR2 FQNEAQ (reference sequence). Deletions cut 1 base from V and 4 bases from J, with 13 bases between.

This clonotype was picked up a small number of times. The chain combines TRBV7-9 with TRBJ1-1, with D perhaps TRBD1 (5 bases). The CDR3 has 15 residues. The V gene lost 5 bases and the J gene lost 4 bases, with 17 bases spanning the gap. Per the germline V gene, CDR1 is SEHNR and CDR2 is FQNEAQ (reference sequence). CDR3 in DNA: TGTGCCAGCAGCCCTCTCGGATTTGGGGGCACTGAAGCTTTCTTT. It codes for CASSPLGFGGTEAFF.

V gene TRBV6-1 combines with J gene TRBJ2-6, with no clear D. This CDR3 has 18 amino acids. The germline V and J ends were trimmed by 1 base and 2 bases, with 15 bases remaining between them. Germline lookup yields CDR1 MNHNS and CDR2 SASEGT. CDR3 sequence: CASSEDEPSRAGANVLTF. As DNA, the CDR3 is TGTGCCAGCAGTGAAGACGAACCCTCGCGTGCTGGGGCCAACGTCCTGACTTTC.

The J gene is TRBJ2-1, the V gene TRBV6-1, with D possibly TRBD2 on 5 matching bases. The CDR3 runs to 12 residues. The V and J ends lost 8 bases and 10 bases respectively, with 15 bases between them. Germline V gene sequence: CDR1 MNHNS, CDR2 SASEGT. CDR3: CASQLGTREQFF. As DNA, the CDR3 is TGTGCCAGCCAACTAGGAACCCGAGAGCAGTTCTTC.

This clonotype has just a few counts. The J gene is TRBJ1-1, the V gene TRBV5-5, with 12 bases fitting TRBD1. V was clipped by 4 bases and J by 0 bases; unmatched bases: 4. Germline CDR1 reads SGHKS; CDR2 reads YYEKEE (reference sequence). This CDR3 contains 16 residues. CDR3 residues: CASSIGDRGLNTEAFF. For the CDR3, the DNA is TGTGCCAGCAGCATAGGGGACAGGGGGCTGAACACTGAAGCTTTCTTT.

This clonotype was detected ten times or more. The gene calls are TRBV5-1 and TRBJ1-5; 10 nucleotides agree with TRBD1. J lost 0 bases, V lost 3 bases, and 12 bases had no gene match. Germline V gives CDR1 SGHRS, CDR2 YFSETQ. This CDR3 has 19 amino acids. The CDR3 is CASSWGQGRHFYSNQPQHF. The CDR3 bases are TGCGCCAGCAGCTGGGGACAGGGGCGTCATTTCTATAGCAATCAGCCCCAGCATTTT. The full variable domain, with the rest looked up from reference TRBV5-1 and TRBJ1-5, is KAGVTQTPRYLIKTRGQQVTLSCSPISGHRSVSWYQQTPGQGLQFLFEYFSETQRNKGNFPGRFSGRQFSNSRSEMNVSTLELGDSALYLCASSWGQGRHFYSNQPQHFGDGTRLSIL.